These 8 T cell receptor beta chains were sequenced from one sample in a study of blood T cells in healthy people across ages. Then a second PCR, running about 6 to 12 cycles, was carried out with a sample-barcoded 5' primer and a J-beta primer mix. TCRdb reprocessed the 5' RACE reads via MiXCR and lists one record per CDR3 protein. The repertoire holds about 940,000 distinct CDR3 sequences, with 45% to 50% as singletons. The specimen sequenced was blood. The receptors come from a man aged 25-45 years in good health.

The V gene is TRBV7-9, the J gene TRBJ2-3; D is ambiguous. The CDR3 extends over 12 amino acids. Germline V gene lookup returns CDR1 SEHNR and CDR2 FQNEAQ (reference sequence). V gave up 0 bases and J gave up 10 bases, with 8 bases separating them. The CDR3 sequence is CASSLALGPQYF. CDR3 DNA: TGTGCCAGCAGCTTAGCTCTCGGCCCGCAGTATTTT.

This clonotype appeared a few times. The chain carries TRBV9 and TRBJ2-7; 11 positions agree with TRBD1. This CDR3 contains 15 residues. Germline loops: CDR1 SGDLS, CDR2 YYNGEE. The V and J ends lost 3 bases and 5 bases, in that order; junction bases with no gene match: 7. The CDR3 coding sequence is TGTGCCAGCAGCGCCGGTGGACAGGGGGCACACGAGCAGTACTTC. This translates into CASSAGGQGAHEQYF.

V usage is TRBV7-2 and J usage is TRBJ2-7, with D maybe TRBD2 (5 bases). Trimming shortened V by 3 bases and J by 3 bases, and 12 bases separated the two germline ends. The CDR3 sequence is 14 residues long. CDR1 is SGHTA and CDR2 is FQGNSA in the germline V gene. The CDR3 sequence is CASSFDDGGYEQYF. In DNA, the CDR3 is TGTGCCAGCAGCTTCGATGACGGAGGCTACGAGCAGTACTTC.

About this clonotype: This may stem from a read error, because a much larger clone lies one nucleotide away. The V gene is TRBV5-1, the J gene TRBJ2-7, with D unresolved. Germline V gives CDR1 SGHRS, CDR2 YFSETQ. The CDR3 sequence is 14 residues long. V was clipped by 0 bases and J by 9 bases, with 16 bases between them. CDR3 sequence reads: CASSLVSPPRGQYF. The CDR3 DNA sequence: TGCGCCAGCAGCTTGGTAAGCCCTCCAAGAGGGCAGTACTTC.

In its sample, this clonotype was seen a few times. The chain links TRBV7-9 to TRBJ2-7; 8 bases are shared with TRBD1. The CDR3 is 14 residues long. From germline, CDR1 is SEHNR and CDR2 FQNEAQ (reference sequence). With V trimmed by 1 base and J by 3 bases, 2 bases remained unmatched. Here the CDR3 DNA reads TGTGCCAGCAGCTTAGATGGGACAGGCTACGAGCAGTACTTC. Translated: CASSLDGTGYEQYF.

This clonotype occurred a few times. The rearrangement uses TRBV29-1 and TRBJ1-2, with TRBD1 identical over 10 bases. The germline CDR1 and CDR2 sequences are SQVTM and ANQGSEA. The CDR3 length is 14 residues. The J segment lost 2 bases and the V segment lost 5 bases, leaving 5 bases of the junction unmatched. This chain's CDR3 is CSVSPGQGNYGYTF. The DNA of the CDR3 is TGCAGCGTTTCACCGGGACAGGGGAACTATGGCTACACCTTC.

This clonotype was picked up a small number of times. The chain has TRBV6-2 or TRBV6-3 and TRBJ1-4; 7 bases agree with TRBD1. Germline CDR1 reads MNHEY; CDR2 reads SVGEGT. This CDR3 contains 16 residues. J was trimmed by 0 bases and V by 5 bases; bases with no gene match: 6. DNA for the CDR3: TGTGCCAGCAGTCCCGGACAGGAGTCAACTAATGAAAAACTGTTTTTT. This gives the protein CASSPGQESTNEKLFF.

The DNA of the CDR3 is TGTGCCAGTAGTACTCCGGGCCTTCCTGGCGTCCAGTACTTC. Encoded protein: CASSTPGLPGVQYF. The chain joins TRBV19 to TRBJ2-5; no clear D gene. Germline assignment: CDR1 LNHDA and CDR2 SQIVND (reference sequence). There are 14 residues in the CDR3. The V gene lost 4 bases and the J gene lost 10 bases, with 19 bases spanning the gap.